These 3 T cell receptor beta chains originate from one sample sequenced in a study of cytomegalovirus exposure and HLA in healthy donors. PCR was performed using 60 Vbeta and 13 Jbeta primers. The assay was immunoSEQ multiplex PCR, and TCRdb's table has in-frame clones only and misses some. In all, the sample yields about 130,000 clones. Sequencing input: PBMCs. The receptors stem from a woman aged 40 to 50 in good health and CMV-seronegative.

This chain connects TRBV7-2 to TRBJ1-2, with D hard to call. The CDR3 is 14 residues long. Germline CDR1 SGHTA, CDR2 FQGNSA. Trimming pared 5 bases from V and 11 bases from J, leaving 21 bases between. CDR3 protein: CASSQKPEITWYTF. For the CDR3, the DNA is TGTGCCAGCAGCCAAAAGCCGGAGATTACGTGGTACACCTTC.

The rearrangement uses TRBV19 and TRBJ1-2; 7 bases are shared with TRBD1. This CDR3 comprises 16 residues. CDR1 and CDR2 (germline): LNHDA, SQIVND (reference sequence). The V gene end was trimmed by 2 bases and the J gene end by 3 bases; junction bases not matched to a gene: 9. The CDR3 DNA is TGTGCCAGTAGTATAACCGGGACAGCTTTCTACTATGGCTACACCTTC. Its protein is CASSITGTAFYYGYTF.

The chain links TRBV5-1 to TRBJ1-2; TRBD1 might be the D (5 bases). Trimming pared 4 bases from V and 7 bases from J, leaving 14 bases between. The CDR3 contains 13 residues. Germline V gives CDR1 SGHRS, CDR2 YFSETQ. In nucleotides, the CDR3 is TGCGCCAGCAGCCTGATGACAGAGCCTGGCTACACCTTC. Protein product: CASSLMTEPGYTF.